This entry lists 26 T cell receptor beta chains sequenced from one sample in a study of CD8+CD57+ T cells in acquired aplastic anemia. Patients selected for sequencing had displayed CD8+CD57+ cell expansion by flow cytometry. CDR3 and TCR beta VDJ profiling relied on a genomic DNA template. TCRdb processed the reads anew with MiXCR; each CDR3 protein has one entry. The data show about 180,000 distinct CDR3 sequences, less than 60% seen once. Sequencing was carried out using sorted CD4+, CD8+, or CD8+CD57+ T cells (not recorded which) from PBMCs. The receptors come from a human donor with aplastic anemia.

This clonotype was seen once. V is TRBV4-2 and J is TRBJ1-2; 9 positions agree with TRBD1. With 4 bases clipped from V and 4 bases from J, the junction kept 10 bases outside the gene matches. This CDR3 is built from 16 residues. Germline V gene data show CDR1 as LGHNA and CDR2 as YNFKEQ. CDR3 bases: TGTGCCAGCAGCCTCCGGCCGGGACAGGGCCGCTATGGCTACACCTTC. Amino acids: CASSLRPGQGRYGYTF.

The sample holds many counts of this clonotype. The chain couples TRBV6-5 to TRBJ1-1, with D hard to call. V was trimmed by 2 bases and J by 1 base, leaving 11 bases between them. The CDR3 extends over 15 amino acids. Per germline, CDR1 MNHEY and CDR2 SVGAGI. The CDR3 region is CASSYGWQKNTEAFF. The CDR3 DNA is TGTGCCAGCAGTTACGGTTGGCAGAAGAACACTGAAGCTTTCTTT.

CDR3 loop: CASSVVGGARVLNTEAFF. CDR3 DNA sequence: TGTGCCAGCAGCGTAGTGGGTGGAGCGAGGGTCCTGAACACTGAAGCTTTCTTT. The chain joins TRBV9 to TRBJ1-1; D gene ambiguous. Trimming took off 0 bases at V and 0 bases at J, with 18 bases between the two ends. The CDR3 spans 18 residues. Germline V gives CDR1 SGDLS, CDR2 YYNGEE.

This clonotype was observed at least ten times. The chain links TRBV7-9 to TRBJ2-5; D is undetermined. The ends were cut back, 5 bases at V and 4 bases at J, with 8 bases in the middle. CDR3 length: 12 residues. Per the germline V gene, CDR1 is SEHNR and CDR2 is FQNEAQ (reference sequence). The CDR3 DNA reads TGTGCCAGCAGCCTCTTGGGAGAGACCCAGTACTTC. Residues: CASSLLGETQYF.

This clonotype was counted many times. The CDR3 nucleotides are TGCAGTGCTAGGCCCGTTCGGGGGATATCCTCTGGGGCCAACGTCCTGACTTTC. Its translation: CSARPVRGISSGANVLTF. The V call is TRBV20-1, the J call TRBJ2-6; D may be TRBD2 (6 bases). Trimming cost V 3 bases and J 0 bases, with 18 bases left between them. Germline V gives CDR1 DFQATT, CDR2 SNEGSKA (reference sequence). The CDR3 runs to 18 residues.

In regard to this clonotype: One end of the junction varies from germline; a read error may be responsible. The genes are TRBV5-1 and TRBJ2-7; D not certain. The CDR3 runs 14 residues. Germline CDR1 and CDR2: SGHRS and YFSETQ. The chain's CDR3 is CASSLDAHSYGQYF. The CDR3, as DNA: TGCGCCAGCAGCTTGGACGCACACTCGTACGGGCAGTACTTC.

The chain has TRBV10-3 and TRBJ2-7; possible D gene TRBD2, 5 bases. Germline V lookup: CDR1 ENHRY, CDR2 SYGVKD. V shed 4 bases and J shed 2 bases, with 15 bases lying between them. This CDR3 spans 15 amino acids. The CDR3 loop reads CAISGVEDDPYEQYF. CDR3 nucleotide sequence: TGTGCCATCAGTGGAGTGGAGGACGATCCCTACGAGCAGTACTTC.

This clonotype was recorded many times. The gene calls are TRBV5-1 and TRBJ2-7, with TRBD2 matching over 8 bases. Germline V gives CDR1 SGHRS, CDR2 YFSETQ. V dropped 9 bases and J dropped 2; count of bases not matched to a gene: 16. The CDR3 is 16 amino acids. The CDR3: CATSPSLAGDTYEQYF. In nucleotides, the CDR3 is TGCGCCACCTCTCCCTCCCTAGCGGGTGATACCTACGAGCAGTACTTC.

As for this clonotype: The junction departs from the called germline gene at one end, perhaps through a read error. The gene calls are TRBV10-3 and TRBJ2-3, with TRBD1 matching over 7 bases. The CDR3 spans 13 residues. Per the germline V gene, CDR1 is ENHRY and CDR2 is SYGVKD. The CDR3 sequence is CASSDRETDTQYF. The CDR3 nucleotides are TGTGCCAGCAGTGACAGGGAGACAGATACGCAGTATTTT.

This clonotype has more than one count but fewer than ten. The chain uses TRBV4-1 and TRBJ1-2; TRBD1 matches at 7 bases. The CDR3 totals 14 residues. Germline V gene data show CDR1 as MGHRA and CDR2 as YSYEKL. The ends lost 1 base at V and 8 bases at J; junction bases unmatched: 7. The CDR3 sequence: CASSQGLAGGGYTF. The CDR3 nucleotides read TGCGCCAGCAGCCAAGGCCTGGCAGGGGGGGGCTACACCTTC.

V usage is TRBV4-1 and J usage is TRBJ1-2, with TRBD1 as a possible D gene (5 bases). This CDR3 comprises 14 residues. The germline V gene encodes CDR1 MGHRA and CDR2 YSYEKL. V dropped 0 bases and J dropped 4 bases, with 9 bases sitting between them. In DNA form, the CDR3 reads TGCGCCAGCAGCCAAGATCGAGACAGCTATGGCTACACCTTC. This sequence encodes CASSQDRDSYGYTF.

The genes are TRBV2 and TRBJ2-7; D ambiguous. This CDR3 has 13 amino acids. The V and J ends lost 6 bases and 3 bases respectively, with 12 bases between them. CDR1 is SNHLY and CDR2 is FYNNEI in the germline V gene. CDR3 in amino acids: CASRTDPRYEQYF. The CDR3 bases are TGTGCCAGCAGGACCGACCCGCGCTACGAGCAGTACTTC.

This clonotype was detected ten times or more. This chain uses TRBV20-1 with TRBJ2-7, with D possibly being TRBD1 (6 bases). V was trimmed by 4 bases and J by 0 bases, leaving 16 bases between them. This CDR3 spans 15 amino acids. Germline lookup yields CDR1 DFQATT and CDR2 SNEGSKA (reference sequence). The CDR3 sequence is CSAISTGFNSYEQYF. In DNA form, the CDR3 reads TGCAGTGCTATTTCCACAGGGTTTAACTCCTACGAGCAGTACTTC.

The chain recombines TRBV24-1 with TRBJ1-1, with 8 bases identical to TRBD1. CDR1 is KGHDR, CDR2 SFDVKD, per germline. Trimming at V came to 11 bases and at J to 0 bases, leaving 13 bases not matched to a gene. This CDR3 is 16 amino acids long. The CDR3 loop is CAIQRPQGAVNTEAFF. Here the CDR3 DNA reads TGTGCCATACAACGCCCCCAGGGGGCCGTGAACACTGAAGCTTTCTTT.

Of note for this clonotype: A read error is possible here, since a much larger clone lies one base away. The gene calls are TRBV12-3 or TRBV12-4 and TRBJ1-2; TRBD1 is a possible D gene (5 bases). The CDR3 is 14 amino acids. The CDR3 DNA reads as TGTGCCAGCAGCCGACAGCCAATTAACTATGGCTACGCCTTC. Amino acid sequence: CASSRQPINYGYAF.

The rearrangement uses TRBV13 and TRBJ1-1, with TRBD1 matching over 9 bases. Looked up from germline, CDR1 is PRHDT and CDR2 is FYEKMQ (reference sequence). The CDR3 totals 15 residues. Trimming removed 5 bases from V and 9 bases from J; junction bases left unmatched: 13. The CDR3 DNA reads as TGTGCCAGCAGCAACTCACGGGACAGGGCGACTAAAGCTTTCTTT. Encoded protein: CASSNSRDRATKAFF.

This clonotype was seen many times. The J gene is TRBJ2-1, the V gene TRBV4-1; no definite D call. Germline lookup yields CDR1 MGHRA and CDR2 YSYEKL. Trimming cost V 2 bases and J 5 bases, with 19 bases left between them. The CDR3 sequence is 17 residues long. CDR3 loop: CASSQRNISRDHNEQFF. CDR3 nucleotides: TGCGCCAGCAGCCAAAGAAATATTAGTCGAGATCACAATGAGCAGTTCTTC.

The sample holds one count of this clonotype. The CDR3 spells CASSVVQDSPLHF. The CDR3 nucleotides are TGTGCCAGCAGCGTTGTACAAGATTCACCCCTCCACTTT. V gene TRBV9 combines with J gene TRBJ1-6; unclear D gene. The CDR3 length is 13 residues. The V end was cut by 2 bases, the J end by 8 bases, with 8 bases between. CDR1 is SGDLS, CDR2 YYNGEE, per germline.

This rearrangement joins TRBV10-3 to TRBJ2-3; a weak D match, TRBD1 (6 bases). The CDR3 loop spans 15 amino acids. Trimming cost V 4 bases and J 6 bases, with 17 bases left between them. The germline V gene has CDR1 ENHRY and CDR2 SYGVKD. CDR3 DNA sequence: TGTGCCATCAGTGGCCAGGGGTCGGGGATCGATACGCAGTATTTT. Its protein is CAISGQGSGIDTQYF.

Details on this clonotype: Because the CDR3 is missing its conserved closing phenylalanine or tryptophan, this is likely a read error. The chain employs TRBV10-3 and TRBJ2-5, with 9 bases matching TRBD2. CDR3 length equals 17 residues. Per germline, CDR1 ENHRY and CDR2 SYGVKD. V lost 5 bases to trimming and J lost 0 bases; unmatched junction nucleotides: 10. In DNA form, the CDR3 reads TGTGCCATCAGTACTAACCGACTAGCGGAGTACCAAGAGACCCAGTACTCC. Residues: CAISTNRLAEYQETQYS.

This chain links TRBV24-1 with TRBJ2-5; D not resolved. Looked up from germline, CDR1 is KGHDR and CDR2 is SFDVKD. V was trimmed by 4 bases and J by 3 bases, leaving 17 bases between them. The CDR3 is made up of 16 amino acids. The CDR3 DNA reads as TGTGCCACCAGTGACCCGAGTCGCGGCTACAAAGAGACCCAGTACTTC. Translating it yields CATSDPSRGYKETQYF.

This clonotype has just a few counts. The rearrangement uses TRBV15 and TRBJ2-3; 9 bases match TRBD2. V was pared by 3 bases and J by 1 base, with 2 bases of the junction left unmatched. This CDR3 is built from 15 residues. Germline lookup yields CDR1 LNHNV and CDR2 YYDKDF (reference sequence). The CDR3 sequence is CATSRRTSGTDTQYF. The DNA of the CDR3 is TGTGCCACCAGCAGGAGGACTAGCGGCACAGATACGCAGTATTTT. Full variable domain (missing parts from reference TRBV15 and TRBJ2-3): DAMVIQNPRYQVTQFGKPVTLSCSQTLNHNVMYWYQQKSSQAPKLLFHYYDKDFNNEADTPDNFQSRRPNTSFCFLDIRSPGLGDTAMYLCATSRRTSGTDTQYFGPGTRLTVL.

This rearrangement joins TRBV5-1 to TRBJ2-7, with 7 bases aligning to TRBD1. The CDR3 is made up of 12 amino acids. The germline V gene encodes CDR1 SGHRS and CDR2 YFSETQ. Trimming at V came to 4 bases and at J to 8 bases, leaving 6 bases not matched to a gene. The CDR3 DNA is TGCGCCAGCAGCACTACAGGGGAACAGCAGTACTTC. Residues: CASSTTGEQQYF.

This clonotype showed up just a few times. This CDR3 is CASRGPQGLKYEQYF. CDR3 nucleotide sequence: TGTGCCAGCAGGGGCCCCCAGGGGCTGAAGTACGAGCAGTACTTC. This rearrangement joins TRBV25-1 to TRBJ2-7, with D maybe TRBD1 (6 bases). Germline V gives CDR1 MGHDK, CDR2 SYGVNS. V lost 6 bases and J 4 bases, leaving 19 bases between the germline ends. The CDR3 covers 15 residues.

This clonotype turned up a few times. V and J are TRBV10-3 and TRBJ2-3, with 16 bases matching TRBD2. Germline CDR1 reads ENHRY; CDR2 reads SYGVKD. V lost 3 bases, J lost 3 bases, and 3 bases stayed unmatched. The CDR3 covers 17 residues. This CDR3 reads CAISDLGLAGGTDTQYF. The CDR3 nucleotides read TGTGCCATCAGTGATTTGGGACTAGCGGGAGGGACAGATACGCAGTATTTT.

This clonotype appeared many times. The chain links TRBV7-9 to TRBJ1-4; D call uncertain. The CDR3 contains 15 residues. Germline-derived CDR1 and CDR2 are SEHNR and FQNEAQ (reference sequence). Trimming removed 1 base at V and 3 bases at J, with 9 bases between. CDR3 nucleotide sequence: TGTGCCAGCAGCTTAGGCGGCAGCCCTAATGAAAAACTGTTTTTT. It codes for CASSLGGSPNEKLFF.